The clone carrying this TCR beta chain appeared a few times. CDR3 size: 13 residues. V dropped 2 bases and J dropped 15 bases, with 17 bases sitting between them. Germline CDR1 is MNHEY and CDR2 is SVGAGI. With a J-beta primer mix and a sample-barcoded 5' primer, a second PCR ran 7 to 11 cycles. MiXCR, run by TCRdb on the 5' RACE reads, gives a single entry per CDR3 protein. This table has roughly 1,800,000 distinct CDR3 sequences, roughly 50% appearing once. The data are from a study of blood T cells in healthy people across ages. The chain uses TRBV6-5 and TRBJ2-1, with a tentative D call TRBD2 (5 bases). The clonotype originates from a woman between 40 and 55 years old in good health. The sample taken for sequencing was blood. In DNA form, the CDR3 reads TGTGCCAGCAGTTACGAGCGGTTCGGAATTGTGTTCTTC. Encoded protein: CASSYERFGIVFF.